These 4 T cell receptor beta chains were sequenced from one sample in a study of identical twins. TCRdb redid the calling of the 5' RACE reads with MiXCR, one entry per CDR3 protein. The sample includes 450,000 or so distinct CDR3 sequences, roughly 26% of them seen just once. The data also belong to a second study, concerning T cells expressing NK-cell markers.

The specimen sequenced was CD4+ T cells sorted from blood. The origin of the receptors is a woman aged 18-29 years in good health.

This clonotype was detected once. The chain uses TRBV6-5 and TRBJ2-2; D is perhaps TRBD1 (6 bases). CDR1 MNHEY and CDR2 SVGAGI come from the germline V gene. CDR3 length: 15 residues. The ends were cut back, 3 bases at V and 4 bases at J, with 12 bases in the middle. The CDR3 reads CASSYRTAVTGELFF. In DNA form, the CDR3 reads TGTGCCAGCAGTTATAGGACAGCAGTCACCGGGGAGCTGTTTTTT.

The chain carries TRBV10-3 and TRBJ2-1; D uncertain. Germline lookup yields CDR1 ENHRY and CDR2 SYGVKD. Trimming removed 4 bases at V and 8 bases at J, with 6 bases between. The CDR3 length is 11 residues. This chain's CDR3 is CAISGSHEQFF. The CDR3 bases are TGTGCCATCAGTGGAAGTCATGAGCAGTTCTTC.

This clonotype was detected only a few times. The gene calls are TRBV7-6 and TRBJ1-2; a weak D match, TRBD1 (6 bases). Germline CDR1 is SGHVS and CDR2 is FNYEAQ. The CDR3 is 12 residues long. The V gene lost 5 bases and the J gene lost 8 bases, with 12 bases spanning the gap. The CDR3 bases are TGTGCCAGCAGCCAGCTCAGGGGCGGCTACACCTTC. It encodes CASSQLRGGYTF.

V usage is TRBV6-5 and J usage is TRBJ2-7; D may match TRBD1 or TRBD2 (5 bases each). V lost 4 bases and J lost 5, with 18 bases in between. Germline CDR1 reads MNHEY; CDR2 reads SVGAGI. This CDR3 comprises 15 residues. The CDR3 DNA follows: TGTGCCAGCAGTTCATACGGGGCAGGGCACCACGAGCAGTACTTC. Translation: CASSSYGAGHHEQYF.